Following are 7 T cell receptor beta chains from one sample sequenced in a study of prognosis after radiotherapy for stage I lung cancer. Genomic DNA yielded TCR beta CDR3, amplified by two-round multiplex PCR. Primers specific to each TRBV and TRBJ gene were used in first-round PCR. Using its own MiXCR run on the multiplex PCR reads, TCRdb lists one record per CDR3 protein. The sample holds roughly 26,000 distinct CDR3 sequences, 25% to 30% seen once. The specimen was PBMCs, collected before or after stereotactic body radiation therapy (not recorded which). These receptor sequences come from a donor aged 50 or older with non-small cell lung cancer.

The CDR3 nucleotides read TGTGCCAGCAGTTTTACCCCGACGGACTCTGGAAACACCATATATTTT. Its translation: CASSFTPTDSGNTIYF. The rearrangement joins TRBV12-3 or TRBV12-4 to TRBJ1-3; D is unresolved. The CDR3 covers 16 residues. Between the trimmed V and J ends, which lost 3 bases and 0 bases, there was a span of 12 bases.

This clonotype was seen only once. Since a much larger clone is just one base distant, this may be a read error. It is likely a read error, because the conserved phenylalanine at the end of the CDR3 is missing. The chain employs TRBV6-9 and TRBJ2-5, with TRBD1 matching 10 bases. V shed 3 bases and J 5 bases; nucleotides not matched to a gene: 6. CDR1 and CDR2 from the germline V gene are MNHGY and SVAAGI. The CDR3 length is 15 residues. Here the CDR3 reads CASSYGGQGSETQYL. CDR3 nucleotide sequence: TGTGCCAGCAGTTACGGGGGACAGGGGAGCGAGACCCAGTACCTC.

This clonotype was recorded at least ten times. This chain links TRBV4-1 with TRBJ2-7; 7 bases line up with TRBD2. The V segment lost 0 bases and the J segment 0 bases; nucleotides outside the gene matches: 5. The CDR3 totals 16 residues. CDR1 and CDR2 (germline): MGHRA, YSYEKL. Written as DNA, the CDR3 is TGCGCCAGCAGCCAAGATCGTCTAGCGGACTCCTACGAGCAGTACTTC. Translated, it gives CASSQDRLADSYEQYF.

This clonotype was recorded many times. V is TRBV20-1 and J is TRBJ2-5, with TRBD2 identical over 11 bases. Trimming removed 0 bases from V and 1 base from J; junction bases left unmatched: 13. The length of the CDR3 is 19 residues. In germline, CDR1 is DFQATT, CDR2 SNEGSKA (reference sequence). The CDR3, as DNA: TGCAGTGCTAGAGATCATAGGGTAGCGGGAGGGCCATTCCAAGAGACCCAGTACTTC. This codes for CSARDHRVAGGPFQETQYF.

Details on this clonotype: One end of the junction fails to match germline, which may point to a read error. This chain links TRBV5-1 with TRBJ2-3; D ambiguous. CDR3 length: 15 residues. Germline V gene sequence: CDR1 SGHRS, CDR2 YFSETQ. The DNA of the CDR3 is TGTGCCAGCAGTCTTGGACGGCCGAACACAGATACGCAGTATTTT. It codes for CASSLGRPNTDTQYF. The full variable domain, in which reference TRBV5-1 and TRBJ2-3 provide the parts outside the CDR3, is KAGVTQTPRYLIKTRGQQVTLSCSPISGHRSVSWYQQTPGQGLQFLFEYFSETQRNKGNFPGRFSGRQFSNSRSEMNVSTLELGDSALYLCASSLGRPNTDTQYFGPGTRLTVL.

This clonotype came up many times. The chain is built from TRBV27 and TRBJ2-5; tentatively, D is TRBD1 (5 bases). The CDR3 covers 14 residues. Trimming took 2 bases from V and 1 from J, leaving 8 bases between them. Germline loops: CDR1 MNHEY, CDR2 SMNVEV (reference sequence). The chain's CDR3 is CASSLGQGQETQYF. The DNA of the CDR3 is TGTGCCAGCAGTTTAGGGCAGGGCCAAGAGACCCAGTACTTC.

This clonotype was recorded at least ten times. V and J are TRBV6-5 and TRBJ1-3; perhaps TRBD1 as D (5 bases). The CDR3 has 14 amino acids. Germline lookup yields CDR1 MNHEY and CDR2 SVGAGI. The V end was cut by 2 bases, the J end by 4 bases, with 9 bases between. This CDR3 is CASSYDSMGNTIYF. CDR3 DNA: TGTGCCAGCAGTTACGACAGTATGGGAAACACCATATATTTT.